Sequencing of this T cell receptor (beta chain) was carried out in a study of blood T cell repertoires in COVID-19. Study-wide background: Sites across the United States, Italy and Spain contributed samples from acute and convalescent COVID-19. From T cells, B-cell-depleted T cells, or PBMCs came the material, which was cDNA or gDNA.

Authors' data handling: Amplification from reference gene primers served as the basis for estimated nucleated cell counts. Using immunoSEQ multiplex PCR, the repertoire was profiled, and TCRdb retains in-frame clones only, with some absent. The V and J calls and clone size were taken over from that table, and D and trimming were inferred from the DNA. The data show over 130,000 clones, with about 85% seen just once and 2.5% held by the top ten. The germline V gene encodes CDR1 MNHEY and CDR2 SVGAGI. Unmatched junction bases numbered 10, after V lost 6 bases and J lost 9 bases. The CDR3 consists of 14 residues.

The receptor was derived from a human donor with COVID-19, enrolled during active disease. The donor label of this sample is uncertain. This chain links TRBV6-5 with TRBJ2-1; 8 positions agree with TRBD2. The sample was peripheral blood. In DNA, the CDR3 is TGTGCCAGCAGACCGGGACTAGAAATCCGTGAGCAGTTCTTC. It is translated as CASRPGLEIREQFF.